This T cell receptor beta chain was obtained from a study of blood T cells in healthy people across ages. Through a sample-barcoded 5' primer and a J-beta primer mix, a second PCR was run for roughly 6 to 12 cycles. TCRdb re-called the 5' RACE reads through MiXCR, storing one row per CDR3 protein. This repertoire shows fewer than 1,000,000 distinct CDR3 sequences, 46% found once; its top ten account for around 18%. This CDR3 comprises 16 residues. From germline, CDR1 is LNHNV and CDR2 YYDKDF (reference sequence). The V end lost 0 bases, the J end lost 1 base, and 10 bases lay between the germline ends.

V and J are TRBV15 and TRBJ2-1; a possible D gene is TRBD2 (6 bases). Sequenced sample: blood. The source is an elderly man in good health. CDR3 coding DNA: TGTGCCACCAGCAGAGATTTCGGGGGATCCTACAATGAGCAGTTCTTC. This gives the protein CATSRDFGGSYNEQFF.